These T cell receptor beta chains were read from a single sample in a study of Graves' ophthalmopathy and Graves' hyperthyroidism. MiXCR was run by TCRdb on the multiplex PCR reads, yielding one entry per CDR3 protein. The sample has around 36,000 distinct CDR3 sequences, 45% to 55% seen once. The specimen sequenced was peripheral blood. These receptors were obtained from an adult woman with stable Graves' hyperthyroidism. Each CDR3 is given with its conserved first and last residue. Fields, in order: V gene, J gene, CDR3 length, CDR3 protein.

v_call: TRBV19
j_call: TRBJ1-4
cdr3_length: 17
cdr3_aa: CASSTRTVAFGNEKLFF

v_call: TRBV7-7
j_call: TRBJ2-2
cdr3_length: 15
cdr3_aa: CASSPPGHPTGELFF

v_call: TRBV7-6
j_call: TRBJ2-5
cdr3_length: 16
cdr3_aa: CASSVGPGLAGETQYF

v_call: TRBV5-1
j_call: TRBJ2-6
cdr3_length: 11
cdr3_aa: CASRLRITEAF

v_call: TRBV24-1
j_call: TRBJ2-2
cdr3_length: 14
cdr3_aa: CATSLAANTGELFF

v_call: TRBV29-1
j_call: TRBJ2-2
cdr3_length: 13
cdr3_aa: CSVFGANTGELFF

v_call: TRBV20-1
j_call: TRBJ2-7
cdr3_length: 14
cdr3_aa: CSARASGGPYEQYF

v_call: TRBV7-8
j_call: TRBJ2-7
cdr3_length: 14
cdr3_aa: CASSLGTGVGEQYF

v_call: TRBV20-1
j_call: TRBJ2-5
cdr3_length: 13
cdr3_aa: CSASDRGGETQYF

v_call: TRBV10-3
j_call: TRBJ2-7
cdr3_length: 14
cdr3_aa: CAIFSGQGTYEQYF

v_call: TRBV5-8
j_call: TRBJ1-1
cdr3_length: 13
cdr3_aa: CASSFDRAREAFF

v_call: TRBV19
j_call: TRBJ2-1
cdr3_length: 13
cdr3_aa: CASSMGLFREQFF

v_call: TRBV29-1
j_call: TRBJ1-1
cdr3_length: 14
cdr3_aa: CSVAYSSGLTEAFF

v_call: TRBV20-1
j_call: TRBJ1-4
cdr3_length: 17
cdr3_aa: CSASDRDRGRRGEKLFF

v_call: TRBV14
j_call: TRBJ2-6
cdr3_length: 16
cdr3_aa: CASSQGTSGRANVLTF

v_call: TRBV15
j_call: TRBJ2-5
cdr3_length: 14
cdr3_aa: CATREVGGVETQYF

v_call: TRBV14
j_call: TRBJ1-2
cdr3_length: 15
cdr3_aa: CASSQTDRGQLGYTF

v_call: TRBV6-5
j_call: TRBJ1-6
cdr3_length: 14
cdr3_aa: CASRRGQGDSPLHF

v_call: TRBV20-1
j_call: TRBJ1-1
cdr3_length: 14
cdr3_aa: CSARGQGARTEAFF

v_call: TRBV6-5
j_call: TRBJ2-6
cdr3_length: 15
cdr3_aa: CASSYESSGANVLTF

v_call: TRBV7-9
j_call: TRBJ2-5
cdr3_length: 13
cdr3_aa: CALGQASQETQYF

v_call: TRBV7-9
j_call: TRBJ2-2
cdr3_length: 14
cdr3_aa: CASSFSGLSGELFF

v_call: TRBV14
j_call: TRBJ2-5
cdr3_length: 13
cdr3_aa: CASSRGFQETQYF

v_call: TRBV7-6
j_call: TRBJ1-2
cdr3_length: 16
cdr3_aa: CASSLATGGAVYGYTF

v_call: TRBV14
j_call: TRBJ1-3
cdr3_length: 10
cdr3_aa: CASSQGQGPF

v_call: TRBV29-1
j_call: TRBJ2-7
cdr3_length: 12
cdr3_aa: CSVDEGWHEQYF

v_call: TRBV9
j_call: TRBJ1-1
cdr3_length: 15
cdr3_aa: CASSHSGGAVTEAFF

v_call: TRBV5-1
j_call: TRBJ1-1
cdr3_length: 13
cdr3_aa: CASSTDQNTEAFF

v_call: TRBV7-9
j_call: TRBJ1-2
cdr3_length: 12
cdr3_aa: CVSSPKDYGYTF

v_call: TRBV20-1
j_call: TRBJ1-5
cdr3_length: 12
cdr3_aa: CSVGTHGQPQHF

v_call: TRBV27
j_call: TRBJ2-3
cdr3_length: 17
cdr3_aa: CASSLGRAGGGADTQYF

v_call: TRBV27
j_call: TRBJ2-3
cdr3_length: 16
cdr3_aa: CASSLSALAATDTQYF

v_call: TRBV29-1
j_call: TRBJ2-5
cdr3_length: 11
cdr3_aa: CSVWGWETQYF

v_call: TRBV5-1
j_call: TRBJ2-2
cdr3_length: 13
cdr3_aa: CASSWRETGELFF

v_call: TRBV20-1
j_call: TRBJ2-5
cdr3_length: 14
cdr3_aa: CSALTSGRAETQYF

v_call: TRBV10-2
j_call: TRBJ2-7
cdr3_length: 13
cdr3_aa: CASSDRARDEQYF

v_call: TRBV24-1
j_call: TRBJ2-5
cdr3_length: 17
cdr3_aa: CATSDTTSGRPQETQYF

v_call: TRBV29-1
j_call: TRBJ1-1
cdr3_length: 15
cdr3_aa: CSVGTGGLGGTEAFF

v_call: TRBV7-9
j_call: TRBJ2-2
cdr3_length: 16
cdr3_aa: CANSSGQGPFAGKLFF

v_call: TRBV2
j_call: TRBJ1-2
cdr3_length: 14
cdr3_aa: CASSQGEVSYGYTF

v_call: TRBV29-1
j_call: TRBJ1-1
cdr3_length: 14
cdr3_aa: CSVGAGEGDTEAFF

v_call: TRBV10-1
j_call: TRBJ2-5
cdr3_length: 11
cdr3_aa: CASPGPETQYF

v_call: TRBV12-3/TRBV12-4
j_call: TRBJ2-5
cdr3_length: 13
cdr3_aa: CASSGFRQETQYF

v_call: TRBV9
j_call: TRBJ1-4
cdr3_length: 14
cdr3_aa: CASSTGTGGEKLFF

v_call: TRBV6-2/TRBV6-3
j_call: TRBJ2-7
cdr3_length: 13
cdr3_aa: CASKPGTGYEQYF

v_call: TRBV7-6
j_call: TRBJ2-5
cdr3_length: 11
cdr3_aa: CVTTLQETQYF

v_call: TRBV5-1
j_call: TRBJ1-2
cdr3_length: 13
cdr3_aa: CASSLSRGNGYTF